The rows below give T cell receptor beta chains drawn from one sample of a study of OX40 agonist ivuxolimab in advanced cancers. The table came from immunoSEQ multiplex PCR; TCRdb's copy has only in-frame clones and leaves some out. The sample gives tens of thousands of clones, 85% of which show up once; approximately 4.7% is in the top ten. The sample consisted of CD4+ or CD8+ T cells sorted from blood, taken in a trial of the OX40 agonist ivuxolimab. These receptors were taken from an adult with an advanced solid tumor such as melanoma, head and neck, liver or kidney cancer. Both conserved end residues are trimmed from each CDR3. Clone size is not always given. Where it is, it says once, few, many or a class for expanded clones.

length,V,size,CDR3
11,TRBV28,.,ASTGGILYEQY
10,TRBV19,.,ASRGPLYEQY
9,TRBV30,.,AWSNTDEQF
13,TRBV7-3,.,ASSLTGQGDFEQY
12,TRBV6-5,.,ASSPGGLHNEQF
12,TRBV9,.,ASSVMLGPDTQY
15,TRBV28,.,ASSLPGASGSNQPQH
16,TRBV4-1,.,ASSQGQGNGPRRDTQY
11,TRBV6-6,.,ASSRGPYQPQH
11,TRBV11-3,.,ASSLDLFYGYT
17,TRBV19,few,ASSIGLAGGGSIYNEQF